This T cell receptor beta chain was captured by sequencing in a study of T-cell memory formation after mild COVID-19. From 5'RACE with constant-segment primers came TCR alpha and TCR beta cDNA libraries that carried sample barcodes and UMIs. TCRdb re-called the 5' RACE reads with MiXCR, one entry per CDR3 protein. The sample contains 470,000 or so distinct CDR3 sequences, around 25% of which appear only once. Study conclusions and caveats: Prior to infection, memory already included some responding clones, suggesting cross-reactive memory joined. The CD4+ clones that contracted clustered mainly within CM and EM, and the CD8+ clones concentrated in EMRA. For second-wave clones that peaked at day 37, SARS-CoV-2 specificity went unverified.

CDR1 is SGHAT and CDR2 is FQNNGV in the germline V gene. This CDR3 comprises 19 residues. With 4 bases clipped from V and 4 bases from J, the junction kept 19 bases outside the gene matches. For this clonotype: What it recognizes is unknown.

This sequence originates from an adult woman who had mild COVID-19 (a few samples of this study predate the infection). Cell type and time point are not known. V usage is TRBV11-2 and J usage is TRBJ2-1; 7 positions match TRBD2. The sequenced sample was PBMCs or a T cell subset sorted from them (not recorded which). The CDR3, as DNA: TGTGCCAGCAGCTACCTAAGAACCCTCCAGCGGGATCGTTACAATGAGCAGTTCTTC. Translated, it gives CASSYLRTLQRDRYNEQFF.